A single sample gave rise to the 29 T cell receptor beta chains below, sequenced in a study of T cell repertoires in cytomegalovirus infection. One entry per CDR3 protein results from TCRdb running MiXCR on the reads. Here the sample spans fewer than 550,000 distinct CDR3 sequences, approximately 31% being singletons. Sequencing was carried out using PBMCs. These TCRs come from a human donor in good health (CMV status not recorded). Some clones in this sample may be carry-over from other donors' samples.

This clonotype occurred many times. The V call is TRBV7-8, the J call TRBJ2-3; TRBD1 or TRBD2 may be the D gene (5 bases each). Germline-derived CDR1 and CDR2 are SGHVS and FQNEAQ. V was trimmed by 0 bases and J by 8 bases, leaving 9 bases between them. CDR3 length: 13 amino acids. The CDR3 sequence is CASSLAGAATQYF. CDR3 nucleotides: TGTGCCAGCAGCTTAGCCGGGGCCGCTACGCAGTATTTT. The full variable domain, completed using reference TRBV7-8 and TRBJ2-3, is GAGVSQSPRYKVAKRGQDVALRCDPISGHVSLFWYQQALGQGPEFLTYFQNEAQLDKSGLPSDRFFAERPEGSVSTLKIQRTQQEDSAVYLCASSLAGAATQYFGPGTRLTVL.

This clonotype came up many times. The V gene is TRBV12-3 or TRBV12-4, the J gene TRBJ1-2; weak D call: TRBD1 (5 bases). V was clipped by 5 bases and J by 6 bases, with 13 bases between them. The CDR3 consists of 13 residues. Here the CDR3 reads CASSLWDRDGYTF. The CDR3 DNA follows: TGTGCCAGCAGTCTCTGGGACCGGGATGGCTACACCTTC.

The chain couples TRBV5-8 to TRBJ2-3; D possibly matches TRBD1 or TRBD2 (5 bases each). Trimming stripped 5 bases from V and 3 bases from J, with 16 bases between. CDR1 and CDR2 from the germline V gene are SGHTS and YDEGEE. The CDR3 runs 15 residues. The CDR3 protein is CASSGRDAGTDTQYF. The CDR3 DNA reads TGTGCCAGCAGTGGACGGGACGCTGGGACAGATACGCAGTATTTT.

This clonotype came up a few times. CDR3 region: CASSYSRDRGRNEQFF. The CDR3 DNA is TGTGCCAGCAGTTACTCAAGGGACAGGGGTCGCAATGAGCAGTTCTTC. The chain carries TRBV6-2 or TRBV6-3 and TRBJ2-1; 10 nucleotides align to TRBD1. Per the germline V gene, CDR1 is MNHEY and CDR2 is SVGEGT. This CDR3 region has 16 residues. J lost 6 bases, V lost 0 bases, and 5 bases had no gene match.

In its sample, this clonotype was seen a few times. CDR3 region: CASTAGPNTGELFF. The CDR3 nucleotides read TGTGCCTCCACCGCGGGGCCGAACACCGGGGAGCTGTTTTTT. This chain uses TRBV2 with TRBJ2-2; the D gene is possibly TRBD2 (6 bases). Trimming stripped 11 bases from V and 0 bases from J, with 13 bases between. This CDR3 has 14 residues. The germline V gene has CDR1 SNHLY and CDR2 FYNNEI.

This chain joins TRBV4-3 and TRBJ1-2; D ambiguous. The CDR3 contains 16 residues. Germline CDR1 is LGHNA and CDR2 is YSLEER. Trimming took off 1 base at V and 5 bases at J, with 17 bases between the two ends. In nucleotides, the CDR3 is TGCGCCAGCAGCCAAGTTCTTACGGCCGATACGTATGGCTACACCTTC. Translating gives CASSQVLTADTYGYTF.

This sequence joins TRBV27 and TRBJ1-2; D unclear. The CDR3 has 14 residues. Deletions cut 6 bases from V and 8 bases from J, with 19 bases between. Germline lookup yields CDR1 MNHEY and CDR2 SMNVEV (reference sequence). The CDR3 loop is CASSLHSYGEGYTF. For the CDR3, the DNA is TGTGCCAGCAGCCTCCACAGTTACGGTGAAGGCTACACCTTC.

This clonotype came up a few times. This rearrangement joins TRBV7-2 to TRBJ2-5; D unclear. This CDR3 is built from 15 residues. The germline V gene has CDR1 SGHTA and CDR2 FQGNSA. V was trimmed by 1 base and J by 0 bases, leaving 9 bases between them. The CDR3 DNA follows: TGTGCCAGCAGCTTAGATGTTATGTACCAAGAGACCCAGTACTTC. This gives the protein CASSLDVMYQETQYF.

This clonotype was seen ten or more times. The V gene is TRBV7-6, the J gene TRBJ1-2, with 7 nucleotides matching TRBD1. V trimming: 5 bases; J trimming: 8 bases; junction bases outside the gene matches: 11. CDR1 SGHVS and CDR2 FNYEAQ come from the germline V gene. This CDR3 has 14 residues. The DNA for the CDR3 is TGTGCCAGCAGCCCCCGACAGGGTCGTAGAGGCTACACCTTC. It is translated as CASSPRQGRRGYTF.

About this clonotype: With a much larger clone just one base away, this may be a read error. The gene calls are TRBV28 and TRBJ2-3; D gene ambiguous. Germline V lookup: CDR1 MDHEN, CDR2 SYDVKM. CDR3 length: 12 amino acids. CDR3: CASSFDTDTQCF. The CDR3 DNA follows: TGTGCCAGCAGCTTTGACACAGATACGCAGTGTTTT.

About this clonotype itself: At one end, the junction sequence differs from germline, possibly due to a read error. J is TRBJ1-1 and V is TRBV11-1, with D uncertain. The CDR3 sequence is 13 residues long. CDR1 SGHAT and CDR2 FQDESV come from the germline V gene (reference sequence). The CDR3 here is CTSSPAGNTEAFF. In nucleotides, the CDR3 is TGTACCAGCAGCCCCGCCGGAAACACTGAAGCTTTCTTT. Full variable domain (missing parts from reference TRBV11-1 and TRBJ1-1): EAEVAQSPRYKITEKSQAVAFWCDPISGHATLYWYRQILGQGPELLVQFQDESVVDDSQLPKDRFSAERLKGVDSTLKIQPAELGDSAMYLCTSSPAGNTEAFFGQGTRLTVV.

The V gene is TRBV29-1, the J gene TRBJ2-7; 7 bases map to TRBD2. The CDR3 consists of 12 residues. Trimming cost V 7 bases and J 0 bases; bases outside gene matches: 3. Germline CDR1 and CDR2: SQVTM and ANQGSEA. The CDR3 DNA sequence: TGCAGCGCTAGCGGCAACTCCTACGAGCAGTACTTC. As protein: CSASGNSYEQYF.

To note about this clonotype: This sequence may be a read error, since a much larger clone differs from it by one base. This rearrangement joins TRBV27 to TRBJ2-1, with 12 bases matching TRBD2. There are 16 residues in the CDR3. V trimming: 7 bases; J trimming: 3 bases; junction bases outside the gene matches: 7. Germline V gene data show CDR1 as MNHEY and CDR2 as SMNVEV (reference sequence). For the CDR3, the DNA is TGTGCCAGCAATAGACTAGCGGGGGACCTCTACAATGAGCAGTTCTTC. As protein: CASNRLAGDLYNEQFF.

J is TRBJ1-5 and V is TRBV20-1, with D possibly matching TRBD1 (6 bases). The CDR3 contains 15 residues. Germline CDR1 is DFQATT and CDR2 is SNEGSKA (reference sequence). V was cut by 4 bases and J by 4 bases, with 17 bases left in between. CDR3 residues: CSATVQGFGNQPQHF. In DNA, the CDR3 is TGCAGTGCTACGGTACAGGGTTTTGGGAATCAGCCCCAGCATTTT.

Points on this clonotype: One junction end does not reproduce the germline sequence, and a read error may be involved. J is TRBJ2-3 and V is TRBV12-5, with 8 nucleotides matching TRBD2. The CDR3 sequence is 11 residues long. The germline CDR1 and CDR2 sequences are LGHNT and FRNRAP. CDR3 protein: CASGSPTGLVF. In DNA, the CDR3 is TGTGCTAGTGGTTCGCCTACGGGACTAGTTTTT. Looking up the rest from reference TRBV12-5 and TRBJ2-3 gives the full variable domain: DARVTQTPRHKVTEMGQEVTMRCQPILGHNTVFWYRQTMMQGLELLAYFRNRAPLDDSGMPKDRFSAEMPDATLATLKIQPSEPRDSAVYFCASGSPTGLVFGPGTRLTVL.

This clonotype was seen a few times. One junction end disagrees with the germline gene, perhaps due to a read error. J is TRBJ2-1 and V is TRBV7-9, with D uncertain. The germline CDR1 and CDR2 sequences are SEHNR and FQNEAQ (reference sequence). The CDR3 extends over 8 amino acids. The CDR3 nucleotides read TGTGCCAGCAGCTCTACGCTCTTC. Its translation: CASSSTLF. Filled out from reference TRBV7-9 and TRBJ2-1, the complete variable domain reads DTGVSQNPRHKITKRGQNVTFRCDPISEHNRLYWYRQTLGQGPEFLTYFQNEAQLEKSRLLSDRFSAERPKGSFSTLEIQRTEQGDSAMYLCASSSTLFGPGTRLTVL.

Comment on this clonotype: One junction end disagrees with the germline gene, perhaps due to a read error. This chain links TRBV27 with TRBJ2-5; D is undetermined. The CDR3 extends over 14 amino acids. Germline V gene lookup returns CDR1 MNHEY and CDR2 SMNVEV (reference sequence). The CDR3 region is CASSLSRLQETQYF. In DNA, the CDR3 is TGTGCCAGCAGCTTATCAAGGTTACAGGAGACCCAGTACTTC.

The V gene is TRBV6-5, the J gene TRBJ2-6; 10 bases are a match to TRBD1. The trim removed 4 bases at V and 0 bases at J, leaving 6 bases unmatched. The CDR3 has 18 residues. CDR1 and CDR2 (germline): MNHEY, SVGAGI. The CDR3 nucleotides are TGTGCCAGCAGTTTCCTCGGACAGGGGGGCTCTGGGGCCAACGTCCTGACTTTC. It specifies CASSFLGQGGSGANVLTF.

On this clonotype itself: Because the CDR3 is missing its conserved closing phenylalanine or tryptophan, this is likely a read error. V gene TRBV19 combines with J gene TRBJ1-6; D unclear. Germline loops: CDR1 LNHDA, CDR2 SQIVND (reference sequence). Trimming stripped 6 bases from V and 2 bases from J, with 17 bases between. This CDR3 spans 17 amino acids. CDR3 nucleotide sequence: TGTGCCAGTAGCCCCGACCCGGTTGGGGCCTATAATTCACCCCTCCACCTT. Its protein is CASSPDPVGAYNSPLHL.

With regard to this clonotype: The junction departs from germline at one end; a sequencing error may be responsible. The V gene is TRBV2, the J gene TRBJ2-7, with 8 bases that match TRBD1. Germline V gene lookup returns CDR1 SNHLY and CDR2 FYNNEI. This CDR3 is built from 15 residues. The CDR3 sequence is CASSATGTGDYEPYF. The CDR3 DNA is TGTGCCAGCAGCGCTACCGGGACAGGCGACTACGAGCCGTACTTC.

This clonotype appeared a few times. The gene calls are TRBV19 and TRBJ2-7; a weak D match, TRBD1 (6 bases). CDR1 is LNHDA, CDR2 SQIVND, per germline (reference sequence). V dropped 5 bases and J dropped 2 bases, with 19 bases sitting between them. The CDR3 is 16 residues long. The chain's CDR3 is CASSAAGARPAYEQYF. Written as DNA, the CDR3 is TGTGCCAGTAGTGCCGCAGGGGCGCGACCTGCCTACGAGCAGTACTTC.

This clonotype was recorded many times. The rearrangement joins TRBV11-2 to TRBJ1-1; 8 bases are shared with TRBD1. This CDR3 contains 15 residues. J lost 1 base, V lost 2 bases, and 3 bases had no gene match. The germline gives CDR1 SGHAT, CDR2 FQNNGV. CDR3 coding DNA: TGTGCCAGCAGCTTACGGACAGGGCAGAACACTGAAGCTTTCTTT. Residues: CASSLRTGQNTEAFF.

There are a few counts of this clonotype. This rearrangement joins TRBV4-1 to TRBJ2-3; 9 bases line up with TRBD2. This CDR3 comprises 18 residues. Germline CDR1 MGHRA, CDR2 YSYEKL. Losses at the gene ends were 1 base for V and 2 bases for J; bases not matched to a gene: 10. CDR3 sequence: CASSQAPRSGGITDTQYF. The CDR3 bases are TGCGCCAGCAGCCAAGCCCCACGGAGCGGGGGGATCACAGATACGCAGTATTTT.

This sequence joins TRBV29-1 and TRBJ2-1; D is perhaps TRBD2 (6 bases). CDR1 is SQVTM, CDR2 ANQGSEA, per germline. The CDR3 has 11 amino acids. V shed 8 bases and J shed 6 bases, with 11 bases lying between them. This chain's CDR3 is CSPVEGNEQFF. CDR3 DNA sequence: TGCAGCCCCGTGGAGGGCAATGAGCAGTTCTTC.

This clonotype was detected ten times or more. The chain carries TRBV7-8 and TRBJ1-1; D is undetermined. Germline V gene data show CDR1 as SGHVS and CDR2 as FQNEAQ. V was trimmed by 5 bases and J by 2 bases, leaving 15 bases between them. This CDR3 is built from 15 residues. The CDR3 region is CASSPNPGPNTEAFF. CDR3 DNA sequence: TGTGCCAGCAGCCCAAACCCGGGCCCCAACACTGAAGCTTTCTTT.

The chain uses TRBV12-3 or TRBV12-4 and TRBJ2-2; 9 nucleotides align to TRBD1. The CDR3 has 17 residues. V lost 6 bases, J lost 3 bases, and 11 bases stayed unmatched. CDR3 in amino acids: CASSHGGQGGYTGELFF. In DNA form, the CDR3 reads TGTGCCAGCAGCCATGGGGGACAGGGTGGTTACACCGGGGAGCTGTTTTTT.

The chain couples TRBV12-3 or TRBV12-4 to TRBJ2-5; 9 positions match TRBD2. The CDR3 consists of 15 residues. V gave up 3 bases and J gave up 4 bases; unmatched junction bases: 6. CDR3 sequence reads: CASSFVAGGPETQYF. The CDR3 nucleotides read TGTGCCAGCAGTTTTGTGGCGGGGGGGCCAGAGACCCAGTACTTC.

This clonotype has a handful of counts. This chain links TRBV7-6 with TRBJ1-3, with D possibly matching TRBD1 (5 bases). Germline V gene data show CDR1 as SGHVS and CDR2 as FNYEAQ. Between the trimmed V and J ends, which lost 5 bases and 0 bases, there was a span of 14 bases. The CDR3 loop spans 16 amino acids. CDR3 in DNA: TGTGCCAGCAGCCCATGGGGGAGGTCCTCTGGAAACACCATATATTTT. It codes for CASSPWGRSSGNTIYF.

This chain uses TRBV19 with TRBJ1-5, with D tentatively TRBD1 (5 bases). The ends were cut back, 4 bases at V and 5 bases at J, with 21 bases in the middle. Germline CDR1 LNHDA, CDR2 SQIVND (reference sequence). This CDR3 has 17 residues. The CDR3 protein is CASSNVDRDPGDQPQHF. Written as DNA, the CDR3 is TGTGCCAGTAGTAATGTTGATAGGGACCCTGGCGATCAGCCCCAGCATTTT. Looking up the rest from reference TRBV19 and TRBJ1-5 gives the full variable domain: DGGITQSPKYLFRKEGQNVTLSCEQNLNHDAMYWYRQDPGQGLRLIYYSQIVNDFQKGDIAEGYSVSREKKESFPLTVTSAQKNPTAFYLCASSNVDRDPGDQPQHFGDGTRLSIL.